This T cell receptor (beta chain) appears in the sequencing data of a study of cytomegalovirus exposure and HLA in healthy donors. Both 60 Vbeta primers and 13 Jbeta primers went into the PCR. Clones were sequenced by immunoSEQ multiplex PCR, and TCRdb holds only the in-frame ones, with some missing. Among more than 100,000 clones listed, 65% to 75% were seen once. Study-wide results and caveats: Reported performance of the classifier showed diagnosis of cytomegalovirus status with high specificity and sensitivity. Later analysis demonstrated an association between a missense DCLRE1C variant and TCR beta V- and J-gene trimming.

For this clone: Its antigen remains unidentified.

Looked up from germline, CDR1 is SGHDT and CDR2 is YYEEEE. The V end lost 3 bases, the J end lost 0 bases, and 10 bases lay between the germline ends. The CDR3 runs to 14 residues. This chain uses TRBV5-6 with TRBJ2-7; a weak D match, TRBD1 (5 bases). Input material: PBMCs. The receptor was isolated from a woman aged 45 to 65 in good health and CMV-seropositive. The CDR3 here is CASSSDTRSYEQYF. In DNA form, the CDR3 reads TGTGCCAGCAGCTCGGACACTCGCTCCTACGAGCAGTACTTC. Full variable domain (outside the CDR3, taken from reference TRBV5-6 and TRBJ2-7): DAGVTQSPTHLIKTRGQQVTLRCSPKSGHDTVSWYQQALGQGPQFIFQYYEEEERQRGNFPDRFSGHQFPNYSSELNVNALLLGDSALYLCASSSDTRSYEQYFGPGTRLTVT.